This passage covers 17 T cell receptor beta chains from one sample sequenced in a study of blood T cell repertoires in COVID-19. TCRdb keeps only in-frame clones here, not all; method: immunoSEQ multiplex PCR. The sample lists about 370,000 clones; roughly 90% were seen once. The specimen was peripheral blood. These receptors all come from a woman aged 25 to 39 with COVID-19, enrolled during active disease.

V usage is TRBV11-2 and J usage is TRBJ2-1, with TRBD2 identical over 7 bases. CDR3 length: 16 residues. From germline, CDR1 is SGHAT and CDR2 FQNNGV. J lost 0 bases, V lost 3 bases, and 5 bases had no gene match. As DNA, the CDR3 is TGTGCCAGCAGCTTGACCGGGGGGTACTCCTACAATGAGCAGTTCTTC. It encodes CASSLTGGYSYNEQFF.

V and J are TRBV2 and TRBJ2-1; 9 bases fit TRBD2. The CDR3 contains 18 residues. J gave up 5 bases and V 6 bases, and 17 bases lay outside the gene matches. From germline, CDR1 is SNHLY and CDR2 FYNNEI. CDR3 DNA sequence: TGTGCCAGCAGAGATATAGCGGGAGAGTTTATTCAAGACAATGAGCAGTTCTTC. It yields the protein CASRDIAGEFIQDNEQFF. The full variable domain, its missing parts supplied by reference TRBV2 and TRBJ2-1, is EPEVTQTPSHQVTQMGQEVILRCVPISNHLYFYWYRQILGQKVEFLVSFYNNEISEKSEIFDDQFSVERPDGSNFTLKIRSTKLEDSAMYFCASRDIAGEFIQDNEQFFGPGTRLTVL.

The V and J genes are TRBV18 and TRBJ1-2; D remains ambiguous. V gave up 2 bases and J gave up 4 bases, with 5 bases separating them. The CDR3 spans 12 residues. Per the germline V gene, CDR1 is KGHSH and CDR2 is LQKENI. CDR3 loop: CASSPSGYGYTF. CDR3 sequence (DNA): TGTGCCAGCTCACCATCAGGCTATGGCTACACCTTC. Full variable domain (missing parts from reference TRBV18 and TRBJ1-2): NAGVMQNPRHLVRRRGQEARLRCSPMKGHSHVYWYRQLPEEGLKFMVYLQKENIIDESGMPKERFSAEFPKEGPSILRIQQVVRGDSAAYFCASSPSGYGYTFGSGTRLTVV.

The CDR3 DNA is TGTGCCAGCAGCTCAGCCGGGACAGGGTTGACTGAAGCTTTCTTT. Its translation: CASSSAGTGLTEAFF. The rearrangement links TRBV5-4 to TRBJ1-1; 9 bases match TRBD1. Unmatched junction bases numbered 8, after V lost 3 bases and J lost 5 bases. The CDR3 contains 15 residues. Germline values: CDR1 SGHNT, CDR2 YYREEE (reference sequence).

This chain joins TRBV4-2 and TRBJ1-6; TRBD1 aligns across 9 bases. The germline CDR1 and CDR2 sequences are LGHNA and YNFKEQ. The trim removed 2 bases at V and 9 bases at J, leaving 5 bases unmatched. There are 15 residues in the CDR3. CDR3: CASSQRTGEGSPLHF. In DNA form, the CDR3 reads TGTGCCAGCAGCCAAAGGACAGGGGAGGGTTCACCCCTCCACTTT.

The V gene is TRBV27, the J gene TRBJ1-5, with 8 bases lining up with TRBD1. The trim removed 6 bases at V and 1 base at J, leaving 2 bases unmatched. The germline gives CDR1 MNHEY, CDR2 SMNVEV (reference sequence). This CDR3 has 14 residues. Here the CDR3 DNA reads TGTGCCAGCAGCAGACAGGGGAGCAATCAGCCCCAGCATTTT. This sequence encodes CASSRQGSNQPQHF.

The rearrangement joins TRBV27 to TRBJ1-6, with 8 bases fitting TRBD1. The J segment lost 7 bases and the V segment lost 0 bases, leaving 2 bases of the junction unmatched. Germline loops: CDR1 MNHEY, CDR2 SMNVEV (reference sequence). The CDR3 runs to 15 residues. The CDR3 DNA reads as TGTGCCAGCAGTTTATCTACAGGGGGAAATTCACCCCTCCACTTT. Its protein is CASSLSTGGNSPLHF.

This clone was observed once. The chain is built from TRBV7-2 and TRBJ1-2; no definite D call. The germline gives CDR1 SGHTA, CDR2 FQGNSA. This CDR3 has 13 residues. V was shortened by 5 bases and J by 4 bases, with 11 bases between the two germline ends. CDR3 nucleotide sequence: TGTGCCAGCAGCCCCGCCGGAGGCTATGGCTACACCTTC. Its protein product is CASSPAGGYGYTF.

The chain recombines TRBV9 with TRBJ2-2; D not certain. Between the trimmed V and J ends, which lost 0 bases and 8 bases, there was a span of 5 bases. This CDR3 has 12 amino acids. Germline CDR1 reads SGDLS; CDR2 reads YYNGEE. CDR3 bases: TGTGCCAGCAGCGTAGTATTAGGGGAGCTGTTTTTT. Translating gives CASSVVLGELFF.

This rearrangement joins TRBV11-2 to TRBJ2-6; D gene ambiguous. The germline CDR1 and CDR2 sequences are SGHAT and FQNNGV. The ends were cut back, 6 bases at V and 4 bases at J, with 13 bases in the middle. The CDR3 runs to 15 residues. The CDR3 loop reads CASRSQLEGANVLTF. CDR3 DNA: TGTGCCAGCAGGTCTCAGCTGGAGGGGGCCAACGTCCTGACTTTC.

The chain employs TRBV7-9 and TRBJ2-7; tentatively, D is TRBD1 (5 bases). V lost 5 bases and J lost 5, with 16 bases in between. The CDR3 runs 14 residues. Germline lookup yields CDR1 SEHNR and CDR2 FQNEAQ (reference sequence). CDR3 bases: TGTGCCAGCAGCCAAATAACAGGTAAAAACGAGCAGTACTTC. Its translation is CASSQITGKNEQYF.

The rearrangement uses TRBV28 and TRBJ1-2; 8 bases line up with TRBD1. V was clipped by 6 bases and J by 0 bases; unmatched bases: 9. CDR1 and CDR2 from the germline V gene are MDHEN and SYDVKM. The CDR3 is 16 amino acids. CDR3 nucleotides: TGTGCCAGCAGCCGACAGGACAGGGTATCTAACTATGGCTACACCTTC. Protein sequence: CASSRQDRVSNYGYTF.

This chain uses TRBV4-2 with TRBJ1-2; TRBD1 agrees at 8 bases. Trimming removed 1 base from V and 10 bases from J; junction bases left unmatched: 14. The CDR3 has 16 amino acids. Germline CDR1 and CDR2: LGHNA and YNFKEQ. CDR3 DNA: TGTGCCAGCAGCCAAGGCAATACAGGGGGATCTACGGACTACACCTTC. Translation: CASSQGNTGGSTDYTF.

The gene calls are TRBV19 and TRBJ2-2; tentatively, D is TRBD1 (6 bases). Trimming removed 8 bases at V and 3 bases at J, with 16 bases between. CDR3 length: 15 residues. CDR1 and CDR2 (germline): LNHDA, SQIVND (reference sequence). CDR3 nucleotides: TGTGCCAGTTCCTACCGGGACAAATACACCGGGGAGCTGTTTTTT. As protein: CASSYRDKYTGELFF.

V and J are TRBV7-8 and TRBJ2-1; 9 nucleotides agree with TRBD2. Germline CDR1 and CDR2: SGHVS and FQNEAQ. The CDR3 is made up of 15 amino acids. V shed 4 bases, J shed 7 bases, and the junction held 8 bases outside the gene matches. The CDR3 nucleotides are TGTGCCAGCAGCTCCTATAGCGGGAGAGTGAATGAGCAGTTCTTC. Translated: CASSSYSGRVNEQFF.

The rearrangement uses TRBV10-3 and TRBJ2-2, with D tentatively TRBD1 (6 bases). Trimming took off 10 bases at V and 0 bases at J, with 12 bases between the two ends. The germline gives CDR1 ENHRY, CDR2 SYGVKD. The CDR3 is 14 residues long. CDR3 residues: CATDGTPNTGELFF. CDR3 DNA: TGTGCCACCGACGGGACACCGAACACCGGGGAGCTGTTTTTT.

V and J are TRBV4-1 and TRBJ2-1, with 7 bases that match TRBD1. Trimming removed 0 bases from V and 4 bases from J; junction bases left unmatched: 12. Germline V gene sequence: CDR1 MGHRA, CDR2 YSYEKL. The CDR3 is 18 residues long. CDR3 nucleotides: TGCGCCAGCAGCCAAGATCAGGTAGGGGGCGCTGGGTACAATGAGCAGTTCTTC. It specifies CASSQDQVGGAGYNEQFF.